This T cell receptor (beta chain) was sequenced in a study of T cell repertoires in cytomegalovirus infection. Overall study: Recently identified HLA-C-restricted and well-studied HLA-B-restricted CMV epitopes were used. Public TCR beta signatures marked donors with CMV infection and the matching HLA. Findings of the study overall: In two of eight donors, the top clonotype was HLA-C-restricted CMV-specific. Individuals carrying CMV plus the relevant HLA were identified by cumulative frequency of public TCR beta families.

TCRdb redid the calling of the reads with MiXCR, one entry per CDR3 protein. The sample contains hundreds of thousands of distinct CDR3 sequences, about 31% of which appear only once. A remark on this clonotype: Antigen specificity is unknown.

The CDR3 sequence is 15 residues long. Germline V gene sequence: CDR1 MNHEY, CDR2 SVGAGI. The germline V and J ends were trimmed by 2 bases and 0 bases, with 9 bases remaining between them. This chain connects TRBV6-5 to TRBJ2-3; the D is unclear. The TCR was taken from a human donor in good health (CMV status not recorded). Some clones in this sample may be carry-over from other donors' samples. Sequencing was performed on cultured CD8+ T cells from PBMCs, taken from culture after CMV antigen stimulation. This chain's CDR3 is CASSYRPASTDTQYF. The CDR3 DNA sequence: TGTGCCAGCAGTTACAGGCCAGCTAGCACAGATACGCAGTATTTT.